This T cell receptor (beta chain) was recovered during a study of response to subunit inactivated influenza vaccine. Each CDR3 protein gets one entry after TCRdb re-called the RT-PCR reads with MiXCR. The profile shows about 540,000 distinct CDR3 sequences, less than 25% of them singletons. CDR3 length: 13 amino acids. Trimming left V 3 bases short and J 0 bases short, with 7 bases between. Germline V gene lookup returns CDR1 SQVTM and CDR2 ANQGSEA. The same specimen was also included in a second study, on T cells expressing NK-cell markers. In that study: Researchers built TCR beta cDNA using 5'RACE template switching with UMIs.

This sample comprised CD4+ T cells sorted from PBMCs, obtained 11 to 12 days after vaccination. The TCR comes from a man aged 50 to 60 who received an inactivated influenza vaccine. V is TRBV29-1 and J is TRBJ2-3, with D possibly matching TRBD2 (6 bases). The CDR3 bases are TGCAGCGTTGATAGCGGCAGCACAGATACGCAGTATTTT. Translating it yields CSVDSGSTDTQYF.